This T cell receptor (beta chain) was obtained from a study of T cell responses to AZD1222 COVID-19 vaccine (TCRdb year 2021). As for the study more broadly: Because spike-specific TCR depth and breadth did not differ between the two schedules, AZD1222 recipients who got a second dose at roughly 4 weeks were pooled with those who got a second dose at roughly 12 weeks. Trial participants were enrolled by age into subgroups of 18-55, 56-69 and 70-plus years, and roughly 160, 29 and 62 TCR-sequenced participants, respectively, were included in these subgroups. TCR sequencing was performed for about 240 trial participants, of whom some 200 were given two doses of AZD1222 and about 25 were given two doses of MenACWY control vaccine.

Per the germline V gene, MRHNA is the CDR1 and SNTAGT is the CDR2. The CDR3 numbers 14 residues from cysteine through phenylalanine. The entry retains the CDR3 DNA only, 42 bases that are in frame from base 1. V and J lose 6 bases and 9 bases, and a span of 15 bases separates them. In regard to this clone: This receptor's antigen is unknown. No base qualities exist here, and no much larger clone lies one base off it.

What the work shows at the level of the full study, not this receptor alone: Reportedly, close to half of the unique spike-specific TCRs recognized epitopes lying outside the regions that are mutated in the B.1.351 and B.1.1.7 variants. CD4 TCRs associated with the vaccine covered the entire spike protein, and the dominant responses were in regions 160-218 and 743-854. Only 5 to 7 AZD1222 recipients were SARS-CoV-2 seropositive at baseline, limiting conclusions about previously exposed vaccinees. Because no samples from the day 14 peak response were available, repertoires could be characterized only after the peak T cell response. In the small 56-69-year group, the increase in depth fell short of significance, most likely because of low power. Participants were mostly white British and included more females than males, and it was suggested by the authors that clonal diversity may have been underestimated. Spike-specific TCR breadth and depth rose significantly after two AZD1222 doses compared with day 0 and with MenACWY recipients.

The CDR3 regions of human TCRbeta chains were analyzed by immunosequencing. Processing in the source paper ran as follows. Repertoire TCRs were checked for matches against a reference library of SARS-CoV-2-specific TCRs that had been generated using the MIRA antigen-specificity platform. Breadth meant the fraction of unique TCRs that were SARS-CoV-2-associated, whereas depth meant the fraction of total T cells that were SARS-CoV-2-associated. Using the MIRA data, each spike-specific TCR was assigned both to the spike region to which the TCR was reactive and to a CD4 or CD8 class. Log10-transformed breadth and depth values were compared by one-way ANOVA with Sidak's multiple comparisons tests. What TCRdb holds here is the immuneACCESS table cut down to in-frame rearrangements. Part of the clones is not present; checked against another copy, under half of the missing clones reflect an unresolved V gene, and the others are unexplained. V and J calls and clone size are those listed in that table; D and trimming were worked out from the DNA. This sample comprises 100,000 to 150,000 clones, under 90% of them detected only once. The biggest ten clones account for more than 20% of the sample.

In light of the paper, this sample's time point label describes: baseline before first vaccination. Vaccinee samples were obtained from the UK trials COV001 and COV002, which included a single-blind randomized controlled phase 2/3 trial of AZD1222 (ChAdOx1 nCoV-19) in healthy adults. Trial participant PBMC samples were collected at day 0 and day 28 after the second dose for TCRbeta chain sequencing. The chain links TRBV6-4 with TRBJ1-6, and TRBD1 may be the D gene, going by 5 matching bases. This receptor was identified in an adult in good health. Source: peripheral blood, taken on day 0 of AZD1222 vaccination. In nucleotide form, the sequence is TGTGCCAGCAGAGGTGGCGGGGCGGGTTCACCCCTCCACTTT. Protein translation: CASRGGGAGSPLHF.